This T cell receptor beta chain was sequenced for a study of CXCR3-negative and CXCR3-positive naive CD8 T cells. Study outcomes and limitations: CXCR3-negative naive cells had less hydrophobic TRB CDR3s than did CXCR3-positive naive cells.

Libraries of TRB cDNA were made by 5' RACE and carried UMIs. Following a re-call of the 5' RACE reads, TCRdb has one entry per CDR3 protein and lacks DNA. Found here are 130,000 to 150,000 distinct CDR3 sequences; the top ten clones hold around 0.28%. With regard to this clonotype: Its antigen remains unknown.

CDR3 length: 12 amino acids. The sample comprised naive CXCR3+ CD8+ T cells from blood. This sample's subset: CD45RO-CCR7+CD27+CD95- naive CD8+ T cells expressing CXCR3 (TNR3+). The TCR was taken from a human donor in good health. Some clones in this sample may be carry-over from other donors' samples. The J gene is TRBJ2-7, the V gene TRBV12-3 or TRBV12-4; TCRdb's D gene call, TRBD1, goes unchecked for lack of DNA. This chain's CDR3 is CASSLGQFEQYF.